The TCR beta chain under discussion was sequenced for a study of blood T cell repertoires in COVID-19. Across the whole study: Material from acute and convalescent COVID-19 was sourced from the United States, Italy and Spain. The analysed material was cDNA or gDNA that came from T cells, B-cell-depleted T cells, or PBMCs.

Germline CDR1 is SGHRS and CDR2 is YFSETQ. The V and J ends lost 0 bases and 1 base respectively, with 11 bases between them. The CDR3 spans 17 residues. As originally analysed: The assay estimated nucleated cells by amplifying reference gene primers. Here immunoSEQ multiplex PCR was the method, and the copy in TCRdb shows in-frame clones only, minus some. From that table come the V and J calls and clone size; the DNA was used to work out D and trimming. The sample contains about 45,000 clones, around 85% of which appear only once. This rearrangement joins TRBV5-1 to TRBJ2-6; D ambiguous. The clonotype was recovered from a woman aged 80 or over with acute or convalescent COVID-19. Sequencing was performed on peripheral blood. The CDR3 here is CASSLAGWLSGANVLTF. In nucleotides, the CDR3 is TGCGCCAGCAGCTTGGCCGGGTGGTTGTCTGGGGCCAACGTCCTGACTTTC.